Listed below are T cell receptor beta chains from one sample, sequenced in a study of CD8 T cells in ankylosing spondylitis. MiXCR, applied by TCRdb to the 5' RACE reads, yields one record per CDR3 protein. The sample contains 200,000 to 250,000 distinct CDR3 sequences, more than 9% of which appear only once. What was sequenced was blood, either unsorted or a sorted T cell fraction (not recorded which). These TCRs come from a male donor with ankylosing spondylitis or in good health (not recorded which). The CDR3 runs from the conserved cysteine through the conserved F or W. A D gene is named only where the DNA matches it firmly. Clone size, where shown, is once, few, many, or a class for clones that have expanded.

v_gene	d_gene	len	abundance	j_gene	CDR3aa	CDR3nt
TRBV7-6	NA	13	many	TRBJ2-7	CASSPGLSYEQYF	TGTGCCAGCAGCCCGGGGCTTTCCTACGAGCAGTACTTC
TRBV5-1	NA	17	NA	TRBJ1-4	CASSLGGQIATNEKLFF	TGCGCCAGCAGCTTGGGGGGCCAGATTGCAACTAATGAAAAACTGTTTTTT
TRBV7-2	TRBD1	15	many	TRBJ1-2	CASSSYQGAGYGYTF	TGTGCCAGCAGCTCGTATCAGGGGGCGGGCTATGGCTACACCTTC
TRBV5-6	TRBD1	14	few	TRBJ1-2	CASSPKGQVYGYTF	TGTGCCAGCAGCCCAAAGGGACAGGTCTATGGCTACACCTTC
TRBV12-3/TRBV12-4	NA	14	many	TRBJ2-7	CASSPEDRAYEQYF	TGTGCCAGCAGTCCTGAAGACAGAGCCTACGAGCAGTACTTC
TRBV7-9	TRBD2	13	NA	TRBJ2-4	CASSAGDSGIQYF	TGTGCCAGCAGTGCGGGGGATTCGGGCATTCAGTACTTC
TRBV5-1	TRBD2	15	many	TRBJ2-7	CASSFGGDPGRGEYF	TGCGCCAGCAGCTTTGGGGGGGACCCCGGGAGAGGCGAGTACTTC
TRBV2	NA	12	few	TRBJ2-7	CASSSGSNEQYF	TGTGCCAGTAGCTCGGGGTCGAACGAGCAGTACTTC
TRBV20-1	NA	13	many	TRBJ2-2	CSAEKGGTGELFF	TGCAGTGCTGAGAAGGGGGGGACCGGGGAGCTGTTTTTT
TRBV19	NA	13	NA	TRBJ1-2	CASTTTETYGYTF	TGTGCCAGTACCACGACAGAAACCTATGGCTACACCTTC
TRBV10-3	NA	14	many	TRBJ2-1	CAISESQGSDEQFF	TGTGCCATCAGTGAGTCCCAGGGGTCGGATGAGCAGTTCTTC
TRBV5-1	NA	14	NA	TRBJ1-2	CASSLDRADYGYTF	TGCGCCAGCAGCTTGGACAGGGCTGACTATGGCTACACCTTC
TRBV6-1	NA	13	NA	TRBJ1-1	CASRRGSEGEAFF	TGTGCCAGCAGACGCGGGTCCGAGGGAGAAGCTTTCTTT
TRBV28	TRBD1	15	many	TRBJ2-7	CASSSGTVRSYEQYF	TGTGCCAGCAGCTCGGGGACAGTGCGCTCCTACGAGCAGTACTTC
TRBV19	NA	12	few	TRBJ2-2	CASSSYTGELFF	TGTGCCAGTAGTTCGTACACCGGGGAGCTGTTTTTT
TRBV5-1	TRBD1	17	NA	TRBJ1-1	CASSPSPPGQGNTEAFF	TGCGCCAGCAGCCCCTCCCCTCCGGGACAGGGGAACACTGAAGCTTTCTTT
TRBV5-1	TRBD1	14	many	TRBJ2-1	CASSLTGAVVEQFF	TGCGCCAGCAGCTTGACAGGGGCGGTAGTGGAGCAGTTCTTC
TRBV9	NA	13	many	TRBJ2-7	CASSVAVGVEQYF	TGTGCCAGCAGCGTAGCTGTGGGGGTCGAGCAGTACTTC
TRBV7-9	NA	15	NA	TRBJ1-4	CASSSGPDTNEKLFF	TGTGCCAGCAGCTCGGGGCCCGATACAAATGAAAAACTGTTTTTT
TRBV20-1	NA	11	NA	TRBJ2-5	CSAGVKETQYF	TGCAGTGCTGGGGTCAAAGAGACCCAGTACTTC
TRBV7-2	NA	12	many	TRBJ1-6	CASSDYNSPLHF	TGTGCCAGCAGCGACTATAATTCACCCCTCCACTTT
TRBV29-1	NA	14	many	TRBJ2-1	CSAVKGDSYNEQFF	TGCAGCGCCGTGAAGGGAGATTCTTACAATGAGCAGTTCTTC
TRBV9	NA	14	NA	TRBJ1-6	CASSVEMSDSPLHF	TGTGCCAGCAGCGTAGAAATGTCGGATTCACCCCTCCACTTT
TRBV6-5	NA	14	many	TRBJ1-3	CASSSPGRLNTIYF	TGTGCCAGCAGTTCACCGGGACGGCTAAACACCATATATTTT
TRBV7-3	TRBD2	15	many	TRBJ2-1	CASSSPTSGVNEQFF	TGTGCCAGCAGCTCCCCGACTAGCGGGGTTAATGAGCAGTTCTTC
TRBV12-3/TRBV12-4	TRBD1	13	many	TRBJ2-7	CASTHRGTYEQYF	TGTGCCAGCACTCACAGGGGCACCTACGAGCAGTACTTC
TRBV14	TRBD1	14	NA	TRBJ2-3	CASSQLQGVDTQYF	TGTGCCAGCAGCCAATTACAGGGGGTGGATACGCAGTATTTT
TRBV28	NA	14	many	TRBJ1-4	CASSLTREGEKLFF	TGTGCCAGCAGTTTAACAAGGGAAGGGGAAAAACTGTTTTTT
TRBV7-3	TRBD2	14	few	TRBJ2-5	CASSLGLASETQYF	TGTGCCAGCAGCCTGGGACTAGCCTCGGAGACCCAGTACTTC
TRBV5-5	NA	16	NA	TRBJ1-3	CASNSPGHMTGNTIYF	TGTGCCAGCAACTCCCCGGGACACATGACTGGAAACACCATATATTTT
TRBV4-2	NA	14	many	TRBJ1-1	CASSLGGVGTEAFF	TGTGCCAGCAGCCTGGGAGGGGTGGGCACTGAAGCTTTCTTT
TRBV12-3/TRBV12-4	TRBD2	16	many	TRBJ2-7	CASSVGLAGVRYEQYF	TGTGCCAGCAGTGTCGGACTAGCGGGGGTTCGGTACGAGCAGTACTTC
TRBV5-1	NA	14	many	TRBJ1-3	CASSFSDSGNTIYF	TGCGCCAGCAGCTTCTCCGACTCTGGAAACACCATATATTTT
TRBV3-1	TRBD2	13	few	TRBJ2-1	CASSQDSSGGAFF	TGTGCCAGCAGCCAAGATAGTAGCGGGGGGGCGTTCTTC
TRBV12-3/TRBV12-4	NA	15	few	TRBJ2-2	CASSLPGHSTGELFF	TGTGCCAGCAGTTTACCGGGACATAGCACCGGGGAGCTGTTTTTT
TRBV24-1	NA	14	NA	TRBJ1-2	CATSDRGLRGGYTF	TGTGCCACCAGTGATCGCGGGTTGAGAGGTGGCTACACCTTC
TRBV20-1	TRBD2	16	few	TRBJ2-3	CSAGTSGGVSTDTQYF	TGCAGTGCTGGGACTAGCGGGGGGGTTAGCACAGATACGCAGTATTTT
TRBV5-1	TRBD1	17	NA	TRBJ1-2	CASSDSGTGTSNYGYTF	TGCGCCAGCAGCGACTCCGGGACAGGGACTAGTAACTATGGCTACACCTTC
TRBV6-1	NA	15	NA	TRBJ2-3	CASSEQAVHTDTQYF	TGTGCCAGCAGCGAACAGGCGGTCCACACAGATACGCAGTATTTT
TRBV18	TRBD2	14	NA	TRBJ2-7	CASSPTSGVYEQYF	TGTGCCAGCTCCCCGACTAGCGGGGTTTACGAGCAGTACTTC
TRBV11-1	NA	16	many	TRBJ2-1	CASSTGTFTGFDEQFF	TGTGCCAGCAGCACTGGAACCTTTACAGGGTTCGATGAGCAGTTCTTC
TRBV9	TRBD1	14	many	TRBJ2-3	CASSVDTNRGMEHF	TGTGCCAGCAGCGTTGATACAAACAGGGGGATGGAACATTTT
TRBV5-1	NA	15	many	TRBJ1-6	CASSFTGTLNSPLHF	TGCGCCAGCAGCTTTACCGGGACTTTAAATTCACCCCTCCACTTT
TRBV3-1	NA	15	many	TRBJ2-3	CASSRDFNPTDTQYF	TGTGCCAGCAGCCGGGACTTCAATCCCACAGATACGCAGTATTTT
TRBV7-2	NA	14	many	TRBJ2-5	CASSSRSLQETQYF	TGTGCCAGCAGCTCCCGTTCGCTCCAAGAGACCCAGTACTTC
TRBV3-1	TRBD1	16	many	TRBJ2-2	CASSQEAGGVTGELFF	TGTGCCAGCAGCCAAGAAGCAGGGGGAGTCACCGGGGAGCTGTTTTTT
TRBV7-2	NA	13	many	TRBJ2-6	CASSLGGSNVLTF	TGTGCCAGCAGCTTAGGGGGTTCCAACGTCCTGACTTTC
TRBV12-3/TRBV12-4	NA	11	NA	TRBJ1-6	CASSLGGTLHF	TGTGCCAGCAGTTTAGGGGGAACCCTCCACTTT
TRBV15	NA	15	many	TRBJ1-1	CATSRGAPGDTEAFF	TGTGCCACCAGCAGAGGGGCTCCGGGCGACACTGAAGCTTTCTTT
TRBV20-1	TRBD2	15	few	TRBJ2-3	CSARDSSGGTDTQYF	TGCAGTGCTAGAGATTCCAGCGGGGGTACAGATACGCAGTATTTT
TRBV6-1	NA	14	many	TRBJ2-3	CASSEVGSTDTQYF	TGTGCCAGCAGTGAAGTGGGCTCCACAGATACGCAGTATTTT
TRBV28	NA	11	many	TRBJ2-1	CASWWGTEQFF	TGTGCCAGCTGGTGGGGCACTGAGCAGTTCTTC
TRBV12-3/TRBV12-4	TRBD2	16	few	TRBJ2-3	CASILGLAGPADTQYF	TGTGCCAGCATCCTAGGACTAGCGGGGCCCGCAGATACGCAGTATTTT
TRBV5-6	TRBD2	14	few	TRBJ2-5	CASTEAGSPGTQYF	TGTGCCAGCACTGAAGCGGGGTCCCCGGGGACCCAGTACTTC
TRBV7-9	TRBD2	13	many	TRBJ2-5	CASSYSGGETQYF	TGTGCCAGCAGCTATAGCGGGGGAGAGACCCAGTACTTC
TRBV6-1	NA	14	few	TRBJ1-4	CASRTAGPNEKLFF	TGTGCCAGCAGGACTGCCGGCCCTAATGAAAAACTGTTTTTT
TRBV7-2	NA	17	many	TRBJ2-3	CASSLAGGAGSTDTQYF	TGTGCCAGCAGCTTAGCTGGCGGGGCGGGTAGCACAGATACGCAGTATTTT
TRBV29-1	NA	13	many	TRBJ1-1	CSVGSGGDTEAFF	TGCAGCGTTGGTAGTGGAGGGGACACTGAAGCTTTCTTT
TRBV5-1	NA	14	many	TRBJ2-7	CASSFRDITYEQYF	TGCGCCAGCAGCTTCAGGGACATCACCTACGAGCAGTACTTC
TRBV5-1	NA	12	few	TRBJ2-4	CASSVPGPGLYF	TGCGCCAGCAGCGTCCCGGGACCGGGATTGTACTTC